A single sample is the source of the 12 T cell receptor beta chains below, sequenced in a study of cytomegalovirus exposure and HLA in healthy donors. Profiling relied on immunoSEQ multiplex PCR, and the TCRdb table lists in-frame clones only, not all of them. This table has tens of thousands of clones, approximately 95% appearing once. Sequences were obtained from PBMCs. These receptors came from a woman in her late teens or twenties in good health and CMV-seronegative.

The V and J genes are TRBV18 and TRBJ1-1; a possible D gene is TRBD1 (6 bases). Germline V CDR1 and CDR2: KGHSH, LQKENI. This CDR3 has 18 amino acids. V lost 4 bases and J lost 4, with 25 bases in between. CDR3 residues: CASSQLVGADRMGTEAFF. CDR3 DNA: TGTGCCAGCTCACAATTAGTGGGGGCCGACAGGATGGGCACTGAAGCTTTCTTT.

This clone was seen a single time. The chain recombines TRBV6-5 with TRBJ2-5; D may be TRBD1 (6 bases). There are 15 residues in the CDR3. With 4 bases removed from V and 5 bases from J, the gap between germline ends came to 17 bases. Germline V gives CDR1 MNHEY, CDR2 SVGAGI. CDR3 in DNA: TGTGCCAGCAGTTCCCTGGGGCAGGGGAGTGAGACCCAGTACTTC. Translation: CASSSLGQGSETQYF.

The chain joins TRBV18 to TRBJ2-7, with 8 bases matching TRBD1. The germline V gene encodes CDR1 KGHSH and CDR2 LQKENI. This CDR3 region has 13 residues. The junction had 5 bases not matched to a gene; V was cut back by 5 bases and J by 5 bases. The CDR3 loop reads CASSSQGVNEQYF. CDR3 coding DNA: TGTGCCAGCTCATCACAGGGGGTAAACGAGCAGTACTTC.

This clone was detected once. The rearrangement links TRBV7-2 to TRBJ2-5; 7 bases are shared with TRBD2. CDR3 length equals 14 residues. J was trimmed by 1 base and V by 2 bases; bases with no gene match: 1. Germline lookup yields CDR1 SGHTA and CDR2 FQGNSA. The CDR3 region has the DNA TGTGCCAGCAGCTTACGGGGGGTCCAAGAGACCCAGTACTTC. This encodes CASSLRGVQETQYF.

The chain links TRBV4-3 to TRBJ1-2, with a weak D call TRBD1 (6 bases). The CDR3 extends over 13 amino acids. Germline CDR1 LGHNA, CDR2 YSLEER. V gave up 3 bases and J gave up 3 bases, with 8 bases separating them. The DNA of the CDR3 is TGCGCCAGCAGCCATGGACAGTACTATGGCTACACCTTC. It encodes CASSHGQYYGYTF.

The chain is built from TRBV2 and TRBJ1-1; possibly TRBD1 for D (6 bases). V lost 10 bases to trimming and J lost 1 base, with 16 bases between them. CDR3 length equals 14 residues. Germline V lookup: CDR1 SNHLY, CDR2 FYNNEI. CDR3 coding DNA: TGTGCCATTATGAGGGGCAGGGGGAACACTGAAGCTTTCTTT. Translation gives CAIMRGRGNTEAFF.

The CDR3 spells CASWAFPGQMNTEAFF. The CDR3 DNA sequence: TGTGCCAGCTGGGCCTTTCCGGGACAGATGAACACTGAAGCTTTCTTT. The V gene is TRBV2, the J gene TRBJ1-1; 7 nucleotides align to TRBD1. Germline assignment: CDR1 SNHLY and CDR2 FYNNEI. Trimming removed 8 bases from V and 0 bases from J; junction bases left unmatched: 12. This CDR3 region has 16 residues.

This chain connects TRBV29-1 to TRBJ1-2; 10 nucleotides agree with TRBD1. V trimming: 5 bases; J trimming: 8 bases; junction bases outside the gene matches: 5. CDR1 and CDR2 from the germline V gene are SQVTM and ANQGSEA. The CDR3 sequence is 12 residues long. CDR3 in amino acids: CSVSGTGVGYTF. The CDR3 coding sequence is TGCAGCGTTTCCGGGACAGGGGTAGGCTACACCTTC.

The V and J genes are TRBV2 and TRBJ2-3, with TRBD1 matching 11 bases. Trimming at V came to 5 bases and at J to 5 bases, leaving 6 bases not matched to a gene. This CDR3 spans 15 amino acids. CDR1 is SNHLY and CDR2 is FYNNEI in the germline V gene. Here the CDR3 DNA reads TGTGCCAGCAGTTTAACCGGGACAGGGGGAGATACGCAGTATTTT. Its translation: CASSLTGTGGDTQYF.

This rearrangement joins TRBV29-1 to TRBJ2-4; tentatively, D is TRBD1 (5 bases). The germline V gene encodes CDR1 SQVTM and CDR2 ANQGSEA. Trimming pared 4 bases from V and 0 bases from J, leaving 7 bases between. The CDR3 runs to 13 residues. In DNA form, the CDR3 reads TGCAGCGTTGGGGGCTCAGCCAAAAACATTCAGTACTTC. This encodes CSVGGSAKNIQYF.

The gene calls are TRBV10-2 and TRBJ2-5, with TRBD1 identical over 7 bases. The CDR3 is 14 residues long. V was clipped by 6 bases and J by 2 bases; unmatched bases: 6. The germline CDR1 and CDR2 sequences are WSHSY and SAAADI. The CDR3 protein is CASSGTVLQETQYF. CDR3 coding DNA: TGCGCCAGCAGCGGGACAGTACTTCAAGAGACCCAGTACTTC.

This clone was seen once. CDR3 sequence: CATTTTRVSYEQYF. The CDR3 DNA sequence: TGTGCCACCACGACTACAAGAGTTAGCTACGAGCAGTACTTC. V usage is TRBV6-5 and J usage is TRBJ2-7; D may be TRBD2 (5 bases). Trimming cost V 10 bases and J 3 bases, with 19 bases left between them. The CDR3 covers 14 residues. From germline, CDR1 is MNHEY and CDR2 SVGAGI.